Listed below are T cell receptor beta chains from one sample, sequenced in a study of cytomegalovirus exposure and HLA in healthy donors. Data came from immunoSEQ multiplex PCR; TCRdb stores just in-frame clones and leaves some out. In the table there are nearly 100,000 clones, around 9.6% of which are singletons. The source material was PBMCs. The source is a man aged 45-60 years in good health and CMV-seropositive. CDR3s include the opening cysteine and the closing phenylalanine or tryptophan. D genes are given only for firm matches. For some rows the clone size is stated as once, few or many, or as a class when expanded; others skip it.

J gene,V gene,D gene,clone size,CDR3 DNA,CDR3 protein
TRBJ2-7,TRBV7-6,.,few,TGTGCCAGCAGCTTTCACTCCGCGAACTACGAGCAGTACTTC,CASSFHSANYEQYF
TRBJ2-7,TRBV28,.,.,TGTGCCAGCAGCTCCCCAGGGCGATCCTACGAGCAGTACTTC,CASSSPGRSYEQYF
TRBJ1-4,TRBV30,.,.,TGTGCCTGGAGGCGGGAAAAGAATGAAAAACTGTTTTTT,CAWRREKNEKLFF
TRBJ1-1,TRBV29-1,.,.,TGCAGCGTTAACGGGGGGATGCTCCAGGGAGGTGGCGACACTGAAGCTTTCTTT,CSVNGGMLQGGGDTEAFF
TRBJ2-7,TRBV4-2,TRBD2,few,TGTGCCAGCAGCCAAGGACTAGCGTACGAGCAGTACTTC,CASSQGLAYEQYF
TRBJ1-5,TRBV13,.,few,TGTGCCAGCAGTTCCGGCAATCAGCCCCAGCATTTT,CASSSGNQPQHF
TRBJ1-4,TRBV6-1,TRBD1,many,TGTGCCAGCACTAGCTCGGGGACAGGGGGAAAACTGTTTTTT,CASTSSGTGGKLFF
TRBJ1-1,TRBV6-5,.,.,TGTGCCAGCAGTTACTCAACGGTGGCTTTCTTT,CASSYSTVAFF
TRBJ2-3,TRBV19,.,.,TGTGCCAGTAGTCTCCGCCGGTCTTCTAGCACAGATACGCAGTATTTT,CASSLRRSSSTDTQYF
TRBJ2-3,TRBV7-9,.,.,TGTGCCAGCAGCTTAGAAGGCGGGAAAACAGATACGCAGTATTTT,CASSLEGGKTDTQYF
TRBJ2-3,TRBV5-1,.,.,TGCGCCAGCAGCGCCTATAACACAGATACGCAGTATTTT,CASSAYNTDTQYF
TRBJ2-3,TRBV9,TRBD2,.,TGTGCCAGCAGCGACCCACAGGGTATCCTCGGGACTAGCGCCCCAGATACGCAGTATTTT,CASSDPQGILGTSAPDTQYF